This entry lists 27 T cell receptor beta chains sequenced from one sample in a study of circulating CD8 cells and anti-PD-1 response in melanoma. Using around 14 ng of total RNA, TCR libraries were made with the QIAseq Immune Repertoire TCR panel. TCRdb used MiXCR to reprocess the reads, holding one entry per CDR3 protein. The sample holds approximately 700 distinct CDR3 sequences, about 6.4% seen once. From live CD3+CD8+TCRalphabeta+ cells, four PD-1 and/or TIGIT subsets were sorted. The sample consisted of CD8+ T cells from PBMCs, taken at baseline or after one month of anti-PD-1 therapy (not recorded which). The receptor set was obtained from a human donor with melanoma.

As concerns this clonotype: One end of the junction varies from germline; a read error may be responsible. This chain uses TRBV12-3 or TRBV12-4 with TRBJ2-5, with D perhaps matching TRBD1 or TRBD2 (7 bases each). The CDR3 is made up of 14 amino acids. Written as DNA, the CDR3 is TGCGCCAGCAGTCCCCAGGGGGGGCCGGAGACCCAGTACTTC. Protein: CASSPQGGPETQYF.

Sample share makes this clonotype medium-sized. The V gene is TRBV21-1, the J gene TRBJ2-7. TRBV21-1 is recorded as a pseudogene. There are 11 residues in the CDR3. CDR3 nucleotide sequence: TGTGCCAGCAGCAAAGGGTACGAGCAGTACTTC. Translating gives CASSKGYEQYF.

By proportion, this clonotype is large. The genes are TRBV19 and TRBJ2-2, with 8 bases lining up with TRBD1. CDR3 size: 15 residues. The V gene end was trimmed by 1 base and the J gene end by 6 bases; junction bases not matched to a gene: 4. CDR1 is LNHDA, CDR2 SQIVND, per germline (reference sequence). The CDR3 sequence is CASSIVRGLPGELFF. The CDR3 coding sequence is TGTGCCAGTAGTATAGTCAGGGGGCTGCCCGGGGAGCTGTTTTTT. Looking up the rest from reference TRBV19 and TRBJ2-2 gives the full variable domain: DGGITQSPKYLFRKEGQNVTLSCEQNLNHDAMYWYRQDPGQGLRLIYYSQIVNDFQKGDIAEGYSVSREKKESFPLTVTSAQKNPTAFYLCASSIVRGLPGELFFGEGSRLTVL.

This clonotype has only a few counts. The chain combines TRBV7-6 with TRBJ1-1; weak D call: TRBD1 (5 bases). Germline CDR1 reads SGHVS; CDR2 reads FNYEAQ. V was trimmed by 4 bases and J by 7 bases, leaving 13 bases between them. CDR3 length equals 13 residues. CDR3: CASSSPGGGEAFF. In DNA form, the CDR3 reads TGTGCCAGCAGCTCACCGGGGGGAGGTGAAGCTTTCTTT.

This clonotype is labeled large. This chain joins TRBV28 and TRBJ2-5; weak D call: TRBD1 (6 bases). This CDR3 comprises 13 residues. Trimming took 6 bases from V and 6 from J, leaving 14 bases between them. Germline CDR1 and CDR2: MDHEN and SYDVKM. In nucleotides, the CDR3 is TGTGCCAGCAGCGGACAGAACGTCAAGACCCAGTACTTC. This codes for CASSGQNVKTQYF.

This clonotype qualifies as medium-sized. The chain employs TRBV6-1 and TRBJ2-1, with 10 bases that match TRBD2. The V segment lost 7 bases and the J segment 9 bases; nucleotides outside the gene matches: 12. The CDR3 is made up of 15 amino acids. The germline V gene has CDR1 MNHNS and CDR2 SASEGT. The CDR3 bases are TGTGCCAGCAACGAGGAGAGCGGGGGGGCGGCTGAGCAGTTCTTC. Its translation is CASNEESGGAAEQFF.

This clonotype is deemed large. This sequence joins TRBV4-1 and TRBJ1-5; TRBD1 is a possible D gene (5 bases). The germline CDR1 and CDR2 sequences are MGHRA and YSYEKL. With 0 bases removed from V and 1 base from J, the gap between germline ends came to 7 bases. CDR3 size: 15 residues. This chain's CDR3 is CASSQDYRSNQPQHF. In DNA, the CDR3 is TGCGCCAGCAGCCAAGATTACAGGAGCAATCAGCCCCAGCATTTT.

By frequency in the sample, this clonotype is large. The rearrangement uses TRBV19 and TRBJ1-5; 9 bases agree with TRBD1. The V and J ends lost 9 bases and 5 bases, in that order; junction bases with no gene match: 5. From germline, CDR1 is LNHDA and CDR2 SQIVND (reference sequence). The CDR3 sequence is 13 residues long. CDR3 amino acids: CARPGTGHQPQHF. CDR3 coding DNA: TGTGCCAGACCCGGGACAGGGCATCAGCCCCAGCATTTT.

This clonotype is large. The chain is built from TRBV7-3 and TRBJ2-4; D may correspond to TRBD1 or TRBD2 (5 bases each). In germline, CDR1 is SGHTA, CDR2 FQGTGA. Trimming took 5 bases from V and 4 from J, leaving 18 bases between them. This CDR3 region has 16 residues. The CDR3 region is CASSPWPTGQKNIQYF. The CDR3 DNA is TGTGCCAGCAGCCCTTGGCCCACGGGGCAGAAAAACATTCAGTACTTC.

This clonotype is labeled large. The chain links TRBV7-3 to TRBJ2-1; 12 nucleotides agree with TRBD2. V lost 5 bases to trimming and J lost 8 bases; unmatched junction nucleotides: 7. The germline gives CDR1 SGHTA, CDR2 FQGTGA. The CDR3 sequence is 15 residues long. The CDR3 here is CASSPTSGGLDEQFF. In nucleotides, the CDR3 is TGTGCCAGCAGCCCGACTAGCGGGGGACTGGATGAGCAGTTCTTC.

By share, this clonotype counts as large. CDR3 amino acids: CSVASIRETQYF. The CDR3 bases are TGCAGCGTCGCCTCGATAAGGGAGACCCAGTACTTC. The V and J genes are TRBV29-1 and TRBJ2-5; D uncertain. From germline, CDR1 is SQVTM and CDR2 ANQGSEA. The CDR3 covers 12 residues. Deletions cut 6 bases from V and 5 bases from J, with 13 bases between.

By share of the sample, this clonotype is large. This chain joins TRBV6-1 and TRBJ2-6; perhaps TRBD2 as D (5 bases). The germline V gene has CDR1 MNHNS and CDR2 SASEGT. V gave up 8 bases and J gave up 9 bases, with 17 bases separating them. This CDR3 has 14 residues. Here the CDR3 reads CASSPGSDGNVLTF. The CDR3 DNA follows: TGTGCCAGCTCTCCGGGGTCCGATGGCAACGTCCTGACTTTC.

By share, this clonotype counts as medium-sized. V and J are TRBV24-1 and TRBJ2-1, with 7 nucleotides matching TRBD1. The CDR3 consists of 16 residues. CDR1 and CDR2 from the germline V gene are KGHDR and SFDVKD. V lost 1 base and J lost 6; bases outside the gene matches: 8. Here the CDR3 DNA reads TGTGCCACCAGTGATTTTAGGCAGGGGGATCCCAATGAGCAGTTCTTC. It yields the protein CATSDFRQGDPNEQFF.

This clonotype is large (0.1 to 1%) by share. The chain has TRBV25-1 and TRBJ2-7; no reliable D call. CDR3 length: 13 amino acids. Germline assignment: CDR1 MGHDK and CDR2 SYGVNS. The V end lost 3 bases, the J end lost 2 bases, and 8 bases lay between the germline ends. The CDR3 protein is CASSEKGTYEQYF. In DNA, the CDR3 is TGTGCCAGCAGTGAGAAGGGAACCTACGAGCAGTACTTC.

The rearrangement links TRBV19 to TRBJ1-1; weak D call: TRBD1 (6 bases). The CDR3 sequence is 15 residues long. The germline gives CDR1 LNHDA, CDR2 SQIVND (reference sequence). V was cut by 3 bases and J by 2 bases, with 13 bases left in between. The CDR3, as DNA: TGTGCCAGTAGTATTAACGGGGGCTCAAACACTGAAGCTTTCTTT. This gives the protein CASSINGGSNTEAFF.

In this sample, this clonotype is large. V gene TRBV19 combines with J gene TRBJ1-5; D is undetermined. This CDR3 is 14 amino acids long. CDR1 LNHDA and CDR2 SQIVND come from the germline V gene (reference sequence). Trimming cost V 4 bases and J 3 bases, with 10 bases left between them. The CDR3 nucleotides read TGTGCCAGTAGTACGAGTTATATCAATCAGCCCCAGCATTTT. Residues: CASSTSYINQPQHF.

In this sample, this clonotype is large. The chain combines TRBV19 with TRBJ2-7; a weak D match, TRBD1 (5 bases). Trimming pared 3 bases from V and 5 bases from J, leaving 11 bases between. This CDR3 is 13 amino acids long. Per germline, CDR1 LNHDA and CDR2 SQIVND (reference sequence). CDR3 loop: CASSIAGSNEQYF. The CDR3, as DNA: TGTGCCAGTAGTATCGCAGGGTCCAACGAGCAGTACTTC.

Judged by abundance, this clonotype is medium-sized (0.01 to 0.1%). This rearrangement joins TRBV30 to TRBJ2-2; D is perhaps TRBD2 (5 bases). The CDR3 sequence is 15 residues long. The germline V gene has CDR1 GTSNPN and CDR2 SVGIG (reference sequence). V gave up 0 bases and J gave up 3 bases, with 11 bases separating them. CDR3 sequence reads: CAWSVAGSDTGELFF. DNA for the CDR3: TGTGCCTGGAGTGTCGCGGGCTCGGACACCGGGGAGCTGTTTTTT.

This clonotype is judged large. The chain uses TRBV19 and TRBJ2-7; D is unclear. The ends were cut back, 7 bases at V and 1 base at J, with 11 bases in the middle. CDR1 is LNHDA, CDR2 SQIVND, per germline (reference sequence). This CDR3 contains 13 residues. DNA of the CDR3: TGTGCCAGTATGTCTACTTTATCCTACGAGCAGTACTTC. Its translation: CASMSTLSYEQYF.

By sample fraction, this clonotype is medium-sized. The chain employs TRBV24-1 and TRBJ2-1; D call uncertain. This CDR3 comprises 13 residues. The germline V gene has CDR1 KGHDR and CDR2 SFDVKD. V lost 7 bases and J 3 bases, leaving 9 bases between the germline ends. The CDR3 nucleotides read TGTGCCACCAGGAGGACCCACTACAATGAGCAGTTCTTC. Protein: CATRRTHYNEQFF.

This clonotype was seen a handful of times. This may stem from a read error, because a much larger clone lies one nucleotide away. The chain joins TRBV7-2 to TRBJ2-5; D call uncertain. The CDR3 covers 13 residues. Germline lookup yields CDR1 SGHTA and CDR2 FQGNSA. V lost 1 base and J 4 bases, leaving 7 bases between the germline ends. CDR3 residues: CASSLGLGETQYF. CDR3 bases: TGTGCCAGCAGCTTAGGTCTAGGAGAGACCCAGTACTTC.

On this clonotype: Being one base from a much bigger clone, this may be a read error. This chain connects TRBV29-1 to TRBJ2-5; possibly TRBD2 for D (6 bases). Germline V lookup: CDR1 SQVTM, CDR2 ANQGSEA. The CDR3 loop spans 12 amino acids. V was trimmed by 1 base and J by 8 bases, leaving 11 bases between them. CDR3 amino acids: CSVEGGGDTQYF. As DNA, the CDR3 is TGCAGCGTTGAAGGCGGAGGGGATACCCAGTACTTC.

Judged by abundance, this clonotype is medium-sized. This chain uses TRBV6-4 with TRBJ2-3; 12 bases line up with TRBD2. CDR1 and CDR2 (germline): MRHNA, SNTAGT. The CDR3 contains 15 residues. V was pared by 4 bases and J by 3 bases, with 2 bases of the junction left unmatched. The CDR3 loop is CASSASGGATDTQYF. In DNA form, the CDR3 reads TGTGCCAGCAGTGCTAGCGGGGGGGCTACAGATACGCAGTATTTT.

This clonotype is medium-sized in the sample. This chain joins TRBV6-2 or TRBV6-3 and TRBJ2-3; a possible D gene is TRBD2 (5 bases). Germline V gene sequence: CDR1 MNHEY, CDR2 SVGEGT. Trimming pared 4 bases from V and 0 bases from J, leaving 8 bases between. This CDR3 is 14 amino acids long. The CDR3 sequence: CASSSGESTDTQYF. In nucleotides, the CDR3 is TGTGCCAGCAGTTCCGGGGAGAGCACAGATACGCAGTATTTT.

This clonotype is medium-sized by share. The V and J genes are TRBV6-1 and TRBJ2-5; 9 bases agree with TRBD1. The length of the CDR3 is 15 residues. V lost 0 bases, J lost 1 base, and 0 bases stayed unmatched. The germline V gene has CDR1 MNHNS and CDR2 SASEGT. The chain's CDR3 is CASSEATGGQETQYF. DNA of the CDR3: TGTGCCAGCAGTGAAGCGACAGGGGGCCAAGAGACCCAGTACTTC.

Note on this clonotype: Because it lacks the conserved phenylalanine or tryptophan at the end, this CDR3 is likely a read error. The chain has TRBV2 and TRBJ2-1; 10 nucleotides agree with TRBD2. Germline lookup yields CDR1 SNHLY and CDR2 FYNNEI. This CDR3 region has 15 residues. CDR3 loop: CASSETSGAYNGQFI. DNA for the CDR3: TGTGCCAGCAGTGAAACTAGCGGGGCGTACAATGGGCAGTTCATC.

This clonotype is medium-sized (0.01 to 0.1%) in the sample. This chain joins TRBV24-1 and TRBJ2-3, with D perhaps matching TRBD1 (6 bases). The length of the CDR3 is 15 residues. The germline V and J ends were trimmed by 0 bases and 5 bases, with 11 bases remaining between them. Per germline, CDR1 KGHDR and CDR2 SFDVKD. CDR3 sequence: CATSDLSGDLDTQYF. CDR3 sequence (DNA): TGTGCCACCAGTGATTTGTCAGGGGATCTAGATACGCAGTATTTT.